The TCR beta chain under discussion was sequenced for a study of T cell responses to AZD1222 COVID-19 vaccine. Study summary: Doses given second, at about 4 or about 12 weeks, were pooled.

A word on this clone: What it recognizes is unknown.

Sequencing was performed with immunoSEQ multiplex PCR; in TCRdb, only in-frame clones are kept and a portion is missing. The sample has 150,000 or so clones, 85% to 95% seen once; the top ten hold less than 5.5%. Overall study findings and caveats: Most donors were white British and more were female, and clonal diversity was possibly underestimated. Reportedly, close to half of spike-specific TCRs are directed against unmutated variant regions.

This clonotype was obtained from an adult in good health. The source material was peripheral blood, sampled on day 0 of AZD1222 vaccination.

The CDR3 reads CASSRNRGRGETQYF. Here the CDR3 DNA reads TGTGCCAGCAGCCGGAACAGGGGGCGCGGAGAGACCCAGTACTTC. This chain connects TRBV7-3 to TRBJ2-5; TRBD1 aligns across 9 bases. With 5 bases clipped from V and 4 bases from J, the junction kept 8 bases outside the gene matches. Germline V gene sequence: CDR1 SGHTA, CDR2 FQGTGA. This CDR3 spans 15 amino acids.